This T cell receptor (beta chain) was recovered during a study of response to subunit inactivated influenza vaccine (dated by TCRdb to between 2018 and 2020). Study-wide context: The study used deep quantitative T cell receptor repertoire profiling to track responses to a trivalent subunit inactivated influenza vaccine.

On the study overall, not on this receptor specifically: According to the authors, only a limited number of new T cells may be recruited by each seasonal influenza vaccination.

Libraries were constructed by RT-PCR. TCRdb names Illumina HiSeq 2500 as the instrument used. TCRdb ran its own pipeline on the public reads, namely fastp trimming at Q25 and MiXCR clone calling, and kept in-frame beta chains. Identical CDR3 protein sequences are pooled into one entry, listed with their most common genes and DNA. This sample comprises roughly 460,000 distinct CDR3 sequences, approximately 11% of them detected only once. The top ten clonotypes cover less than 15% of the sample. The sample's time point label, in plain terms: 45 to 50 days after influenza vaccine administration. This clonotype was detected only a few times. Its antigen remains unidentified. No quality values exist for individual bases; no much larger clone is one base distant. The germline V gene sets CDR1 to SGHVS and CDR2 to FQNEAQ. The CDR3 sequence holds 15 residues, the cysteine and phenylalanine included. The CDR3 DNA has 45 bases and is translated from base 1. Ends trimmed: V by 4 bases, J by 3 bases; bases unmatched to a gene: 3.

The receptor comes from a man aged 50-60 years who received an inactivated influenza vaccine. Donor details come from another sample of the same person, matched by shared clones. The source was PBMCs from blood, collected roughly 6 weeks after vaccination. Here the chain combines TRBV7-8 and TRBJ2-1, with TRBD2 matching 10 junction bases. CDR3 reads: CASSSTSGDYNEQFF. At the DNA level, the sequence is TGTGCCAGCAGCTCAACTAGCGGGGACTACAATGAGCAGTTCTTC.